The sequence of this T cell receptor beta chain was determined in a study of OX40 agonist ivuxolimab in advanced cancers. Across the study: Ivuxolimab, which is an agonistic anti-OX40 (CD134) antibody, was administered to the patients. The dose-escalation cohort was over 65% male, with a mean age of around 60 years, ranging about 20 to 79. General study results and limits: Doses of 0.1 to 3.0 mg/kg were accompanied by clonal expansion of CD4+ and CD8+ blood T cells by week 6.

V was shortened by 6 bases and J by 1 base, with 12 bases between the two germline ends. The germline V gene encodes CDR1 KGHSH and CDR2 LQKENI. CDR3 length: 14 residues. Profiled with immunoSEQ multiplex PCR; TCRdb holds only in-frame clones, not every one. The sample has about 110,000 clones; about nine tenths are singletons. As for this clone: Its matching antigen is unknown.

This specimen was CD4+ or CD8+ T cells sorted from blood, taken in a trial of the OX40 agonist ivuxolimab. This clonotype originated in an adult with an advanced solid tumor such as melanoma, head and neck, liver or kidney cancer. The chain has TRBV18 and TRBJ2-5; TRBD1 or TRBD2 may be the D gene (5 bases each). DNA of the CDR3: TGTGCCAGCTCCCGCAGGGAGAGCCAAGAGACCCAGTACTTC. Translating it yields CASSRRESQETQYF.